These T cell receptor beta chains were read from a single sample in a study of T cells in Graves' hyperthyroidism and ophthalmopathy. TCRdb processed the multiplex PCR reads anew with MiXCR; each CDR3 protein has one entry. The sample gives around 600,000 distinct CDR3 sequences, around 14% of which show up once; roughly 6.9% is in the top ten. Sequenced material: blood. These receptors originate from a woman between 18 and 29 years old with Graves' ophthalmopathy. Both conserved end residues are part of each CDR3. D genes are given only for firm matches. Clone size is stated in some rows and not others, as once, few, many or a class when expanded.

j_call,d_call,v_call,clone_size,cdr3_nt,cdr3_aa
TRBJ1-5,.,TRBV6-1,many,TGTGCCAGCAGTGAATTCGGGGCATTCGATAGCAATCAGCCCCAGCATTTT,CASSEFGAFDSNQPQHF
TRBJ2-1,TRBD2,TRBV12-5,many,TGTGCTAGTTCGACCGGGACTACTGACAATGAGCAGTTCTTC,CASSTGTTDNEQFF
TRBJ2-7,TRBD2,TRBV13,.,TGTGCCAGCAGCCCCTGGGGGACTAGTTACTACGAGCAGTACTTC,CASSPWGTSYYEQYF
TRBJ2-5,.,TRBV7-8,many,TGTGCCAGCAGCTTATATGTTAGCGTACAAGAGACCCAGTACTTC,CASSLYVSVQETQYF
TRBJ1-3,.,TRBV10-3,few,TGTGCCATCAGGTTGACTGATCCTGGAAACACCATATATTTT,CAIRLTDPGNTIYF
TRBJ1-4,.,TRBV3-1,many,TGTGCCAGCAGCCCAAGGGGTGAAAAACTGTTTTTT,CASSPRGEKLFF
TRBJ2-4,.,TRBV24-1,.,TGTGCCACCAGCCTCCCAGGGGAAAACATTCAGTACTTC,CATSLPGENIQYF
TRBJ2-7,TRBD2,TRBV4-3,few,TGCGCCAGCAGCCAAGATTCTAGCGGAGCTTACGAGCAGTACTTC,CASSQDSSGAYEQYF
TRBJ1-5,TRBD1,TRBV12-3/TRBV12-4,many,TGTGCCAGCAGTGAAGACAGGGCATATAGCAATCAGCCCCAGCATTTT,CASSEDRAYSNQPQHF
TRBJ1-5,.,TRBV29-1,.,TGCAGCTCCCCAGGGAGGATCGTACAGGATTATAGCAATCAGCCCCAGCATTTT,CSSPGRIVQDYSNQPQHF
TRBJ2-5,.,TRBV6-1,many,TGTGCCAGCAGCTACCTCCGAGAGCTAGAGACCCAGTACTTC,CASSYLRELETQYF
TRBJ1-5,TRBD1,TRBV6-1,few,TGTGCCAGCAGAGCCGGGACAGGGGGCAATCAGCCCCAGCATTTT,CASRAGTGGNQPQHF
TRBJ2-7,TRBD2,TRBV4-2,few,TGTGCCAGCAGCCAAGATATAGTACTAGCGGGAGTGGAGAATGCGTACGAGCAGTACTTC,CASSQDIVLAGVENAYEQYF
TRBJ1-1,.,TRBV15,many,TGTGCCACCAGCAATCCTGTGGGACACTTGAACACTGAAGCTTTCTTT,CATSNPVGHLNTEAFF
TRBJ2-1,.,TRBV7-9,many,TGTGCCAGCAGCTTAGAATGGGGACGCTACAATGAGCAGTTCTTC,CASSLEWGRYNEQFF
TRBJ2-1,TRBD2,TRBV19,few,TGTGCCAGTACCACCTGGGGACTAGCGGGGGGAAGTGAGCAGTTCTTC,CASTTWGLAGGSEQFF
TRBJ2-2,.,TRBV3-1,many,TGTGCCAGCAGCCAAGAGTTAGGAGTAGGTGGCGGGGAGCTGTTTTTT,CASSQELGVGGGELFF
TRBJ2-7,.,TRBV4-3,.,TGCGCCAGCAGTCCCTGGTTAGTCGGGTCCTACGAGCAGTACTTC,CASSPWLVGSYEQYF
TRBJ2-5,TRBD2,TRBV7-6,.,TGTGCCAGCAGCTCGATGAGGACTAGCGGGAGGGCCGTGGAAGAGACCCAGTACTTC,CASSSMRTSGRAVEETQYF
TRBJ2-7,TRBD2,TRBV27,.,TGTGCCAGCAGCGTAGCGGGAGTGAGGTCCTACGAGCAGTACTTC,CASSVAGVRSYEQYF
TRBJ2-1,.,TRBV10-3,.,TGTGCCATCAGTTTATCAGGGAATGAGCAGTTCTTC,CAISLSGNEQFF
TRBJ2-5,TRBD1,TRBV30,few,TGTGCCTGGGGGACAGGAGGAGAGACCCAGTACTTC,CAWGTGGETQYF
TRBJ2-4,TRBD2,TRBV27,many,TGTGCCAGCAGGGGGACTAGCGGGAGAAACATTCAGTACTTC,CASRGTSGRNIQYF